This T cell receptor beta chain is from a study of blood T cell repertoires in COVID-19. Background on the study: Spain, Italy and the United States supplied samples that represented acute and convalescent COVID-19. In each case, the material was cDNA or gDNA derived from T cells, B-cell-depleted T cells, or PBMCs.

Study processing details: Cell counts per sample came from amplifying reference gene primers. Repertoires were generated with immunoSEQ multiplex PCR, while TCRdb's copy carries only in-frame clones and drops some. That table gives V, J and clone size, and the DNA gave D and trimming. The data contain 150,000 to 200,000 clones, approximately 87% of them singletons. V trimming: 8 bases; J trimming: 8 bases; junction bases outside the gene matches: 8. Germline CDR1 is ENHRY and CDR2 is SYGVKD. This CDR3 contains 14 residues. This clone was detected once. The sequenced sample consisted of peripheral blood. This TCR derives from a man aged 18 to 30 with active or convalescent COVID-19. This chain joins TRBV10-3 and TRBJ2-1, with TRBD2 identical over 11 bases. This CDR3 reads CAIGLSGRAHEQFF. As DNA, the CDR3 is TGTGCCATCGGTCTTAGCGGGAGGGCGCATGAGCAGTTCTTC.